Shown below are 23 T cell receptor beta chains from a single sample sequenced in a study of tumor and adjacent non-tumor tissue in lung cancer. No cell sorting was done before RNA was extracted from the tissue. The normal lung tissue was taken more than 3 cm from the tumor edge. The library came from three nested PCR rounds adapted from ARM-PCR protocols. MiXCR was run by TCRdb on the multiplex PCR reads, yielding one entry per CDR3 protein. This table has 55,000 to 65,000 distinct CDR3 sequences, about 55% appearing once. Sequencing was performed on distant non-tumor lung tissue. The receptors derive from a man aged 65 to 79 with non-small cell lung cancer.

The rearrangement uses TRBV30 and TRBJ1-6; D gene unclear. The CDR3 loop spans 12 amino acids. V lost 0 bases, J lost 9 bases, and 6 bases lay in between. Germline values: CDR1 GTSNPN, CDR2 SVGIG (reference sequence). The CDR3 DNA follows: TGTGCCTGGAGTGTTGGGAGTTCACCCCTCCACTTT. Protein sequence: CAWSVGSSPLHF.

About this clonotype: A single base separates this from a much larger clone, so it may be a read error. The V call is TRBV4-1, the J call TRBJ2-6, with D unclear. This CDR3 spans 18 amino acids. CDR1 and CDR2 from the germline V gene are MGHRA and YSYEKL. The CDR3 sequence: CAGSQDPVRNSGANVLTF. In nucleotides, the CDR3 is TGCGCCGGCAGCCAAGATCCAGTCCGAAACTCTGGGGCCAACGTCCTGACTTTC.

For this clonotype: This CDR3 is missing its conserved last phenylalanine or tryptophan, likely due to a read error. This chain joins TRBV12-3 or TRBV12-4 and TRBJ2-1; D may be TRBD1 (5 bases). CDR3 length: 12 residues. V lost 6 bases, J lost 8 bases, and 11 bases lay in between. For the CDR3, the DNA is TGTGCCAGCAGCCGAATAGGGGATGAGCAGTTCTTA. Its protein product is CASSRIGDEQFL.

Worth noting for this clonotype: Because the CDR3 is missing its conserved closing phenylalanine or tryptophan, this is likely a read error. The CDR3 loop is CVSSLAGRYNEQFL. The CDR3, as DNA: TGTGTCAGCAGTTTAGCGGGACGGTACAATGAGCAGTTCTTA. The V call is TRBV12-3 or TRBV12-4, the J call TRBJ2-1; TRBD2 aligns across 8 bases. This CDR3 is 14 amino acids long.

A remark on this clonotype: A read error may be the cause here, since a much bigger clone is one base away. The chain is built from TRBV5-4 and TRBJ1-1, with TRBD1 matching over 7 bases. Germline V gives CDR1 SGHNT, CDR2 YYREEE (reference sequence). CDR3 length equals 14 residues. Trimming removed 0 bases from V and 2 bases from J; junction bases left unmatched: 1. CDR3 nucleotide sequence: TGTGCCAGCAGCTTGGACAGGGGAAACACTGAAGCTTTCTTT. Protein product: CASSLDRGNTEAFF. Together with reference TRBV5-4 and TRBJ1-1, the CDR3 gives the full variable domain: ETGVTQSPTHLIKTRGQQVTLRCSSQSGHNTVSWYQQALGQGPQFIFQYYREEENGRGNFPPRFSGLQFPNYSSELNVNALELDDSALYLCASSLDRGNTEAFFGQGTRLTVV.

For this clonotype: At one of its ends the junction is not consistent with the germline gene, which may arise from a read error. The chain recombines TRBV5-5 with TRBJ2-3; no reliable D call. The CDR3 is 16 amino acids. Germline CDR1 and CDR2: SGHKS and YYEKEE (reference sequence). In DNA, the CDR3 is TGTGCCAACAGCTTGGCCGAAGGGTCTGGCACAGATACGCATTATTTT. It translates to CANSLAEGSGTDTHYF.

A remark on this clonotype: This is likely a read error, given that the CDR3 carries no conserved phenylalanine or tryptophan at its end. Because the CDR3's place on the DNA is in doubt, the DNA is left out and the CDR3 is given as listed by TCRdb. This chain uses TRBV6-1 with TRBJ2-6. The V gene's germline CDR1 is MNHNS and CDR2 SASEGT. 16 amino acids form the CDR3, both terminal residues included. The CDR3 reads CVSSAEDSSGANVLTL.

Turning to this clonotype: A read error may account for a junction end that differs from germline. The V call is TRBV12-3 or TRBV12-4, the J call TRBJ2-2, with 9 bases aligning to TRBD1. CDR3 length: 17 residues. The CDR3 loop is CASSFWTGVSNTWELFF. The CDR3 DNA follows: TGTGCCAGTAGTTTTTGGACAGGGGTTTCGAACACCTGGGAACTGTTTTTT.

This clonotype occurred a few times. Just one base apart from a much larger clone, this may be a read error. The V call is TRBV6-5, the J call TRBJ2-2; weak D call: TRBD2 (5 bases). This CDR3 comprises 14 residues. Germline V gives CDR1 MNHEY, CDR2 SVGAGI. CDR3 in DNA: TGTGCCAGCAGTTACAGGGTCAACACCGGGGAGCTGTCTTTT. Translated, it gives CASSYRVNTGELSF.

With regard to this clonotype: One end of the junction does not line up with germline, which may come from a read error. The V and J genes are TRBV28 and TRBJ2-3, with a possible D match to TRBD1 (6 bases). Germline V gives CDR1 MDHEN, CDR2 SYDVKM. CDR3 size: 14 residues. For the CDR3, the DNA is TGTGCCAGCAACCCGTTCAGGGACACAGATACGCATTATTTT. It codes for CASNPFRDTDTHYF. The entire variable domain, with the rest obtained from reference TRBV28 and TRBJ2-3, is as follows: DVKVTQSSRYLVKRTGEKVFLECVQDMDHENMFWYRQDPGLGLRLIYFSYDVKMKEKGDIPEGYSVSREKKERFSLILESASTNQTSMYLCASNPFRDTDTHYFGPGTRLTVL.

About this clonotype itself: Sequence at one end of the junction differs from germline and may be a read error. CDR3 DNA sequence: TGCGCCAACAGCCCCGGTTACGGCTATGGCTACACCTTC. Translating gives CANSPGYGYGYTF. The V call is TRBV5-1, the J call TRBJ1-2; D not certain. The CDR3 extends over 13 amino acids. Germline assignment: CDR1 SGHRS and CDR2 YFSETQ. Supplemented by reference TRBV5-1 and TRBJ1-2, the full variable domain reads KAGVTQTPRYLIKTRGQQVTLSCSPISGHRSVSWYQQTPGQGLQFLFEYFSETQRNKGNFPGRFSGRQFSNSRSEMNVSTLELGDSALYLCANSPGYGYGYTFGSGTRLTVV.

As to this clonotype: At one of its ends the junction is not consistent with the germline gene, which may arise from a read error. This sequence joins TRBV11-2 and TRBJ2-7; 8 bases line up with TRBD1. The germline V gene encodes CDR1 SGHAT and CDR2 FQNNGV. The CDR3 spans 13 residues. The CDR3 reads CASSKTGVYEQYF. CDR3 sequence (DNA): TGTGCCAGCAGCAAGACAGGGGTCTACGAACAGTACTTC.

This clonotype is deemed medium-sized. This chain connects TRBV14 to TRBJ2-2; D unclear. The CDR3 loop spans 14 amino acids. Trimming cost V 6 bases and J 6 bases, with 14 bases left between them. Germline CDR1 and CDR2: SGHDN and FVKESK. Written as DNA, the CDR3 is TGTGCCAGCAGTGGAGAGTATTTCGCCGGGGAGCTGTTTTTT. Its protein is CASSGEYFAGELFF.

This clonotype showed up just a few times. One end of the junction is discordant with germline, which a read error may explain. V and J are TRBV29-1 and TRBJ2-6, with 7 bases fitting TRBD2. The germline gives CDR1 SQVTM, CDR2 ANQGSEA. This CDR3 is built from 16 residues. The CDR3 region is CSAGDWGFSGANVLIF. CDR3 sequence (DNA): TGCAGTGCGGGGGACTGGGGGTTCTCTGGGGCCAACGTCCTGATTTTC. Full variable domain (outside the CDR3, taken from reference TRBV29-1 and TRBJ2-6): SAVISQKPSRDICQRGTSLTIQCQVDSQVTMMFWYRQQPGQSLTLIATANQGSEATYESGFVIDKFPISRPNLTFSTLTVSNMSPEDSSIYLCSAGDWGFSGANVLIFGAGSRLTVL.

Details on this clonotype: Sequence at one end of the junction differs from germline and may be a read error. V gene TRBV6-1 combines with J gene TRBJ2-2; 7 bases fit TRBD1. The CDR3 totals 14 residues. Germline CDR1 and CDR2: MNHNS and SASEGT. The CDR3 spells CTSKQGPDTGEMFF. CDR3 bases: TGTACCAGCAAACAGGGGCCTGACACCGGGGAGATGTTTTTT.

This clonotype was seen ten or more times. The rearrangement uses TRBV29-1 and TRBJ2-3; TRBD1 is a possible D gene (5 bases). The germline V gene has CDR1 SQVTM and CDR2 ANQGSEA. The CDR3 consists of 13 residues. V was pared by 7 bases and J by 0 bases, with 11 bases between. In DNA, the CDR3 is TGCAGCGCTAGGACATTTAGCACAGATACGCAGTATTTT. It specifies CSARTFSTDTQYF.

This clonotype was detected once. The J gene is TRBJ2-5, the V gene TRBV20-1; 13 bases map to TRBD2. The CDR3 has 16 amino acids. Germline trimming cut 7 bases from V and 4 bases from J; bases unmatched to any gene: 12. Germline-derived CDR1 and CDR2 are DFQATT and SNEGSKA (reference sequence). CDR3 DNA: TGCAGTGATAGGGAACTAGCGGGAGGGCCCTCAGAGACCCAGTACTTC. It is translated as CSDRELAGGPSETQYF.

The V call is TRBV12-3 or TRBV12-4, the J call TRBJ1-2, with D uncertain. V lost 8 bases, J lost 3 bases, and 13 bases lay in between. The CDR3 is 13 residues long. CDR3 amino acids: CASGSQKHYGYTF. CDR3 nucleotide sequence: TGTGCCAGCGGTTCCCAGAAGCACTATGGCTACACCTTC.

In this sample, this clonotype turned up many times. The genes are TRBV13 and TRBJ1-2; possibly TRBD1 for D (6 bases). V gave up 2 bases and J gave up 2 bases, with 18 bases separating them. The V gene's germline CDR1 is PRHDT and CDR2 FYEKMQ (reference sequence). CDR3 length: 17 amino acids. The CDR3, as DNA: TGTGCCAGCAGCTTACGGACAGTGTTGGGGGACAACTATGGCTACACCTTC. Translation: CASSLRTVLGDNYGYTF.

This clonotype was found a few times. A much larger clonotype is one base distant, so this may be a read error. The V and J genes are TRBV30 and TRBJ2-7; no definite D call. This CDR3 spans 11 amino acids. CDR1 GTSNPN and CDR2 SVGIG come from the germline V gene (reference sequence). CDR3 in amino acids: CAWGYSDEQYF. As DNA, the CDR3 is TGTGCCTGGGGATACTCCGACGAGCAGTACTTC. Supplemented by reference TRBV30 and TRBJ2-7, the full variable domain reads SQTIHQWPATLVQPVGSPLSLECTVEGTSNPNLYWYRQAAGRGLQLLFYSVGIGQISSEVPQNLSASRPQDRQFILSSKKLLLSDSGFYLCAWGYSDEQYFGPGTRLTVT.

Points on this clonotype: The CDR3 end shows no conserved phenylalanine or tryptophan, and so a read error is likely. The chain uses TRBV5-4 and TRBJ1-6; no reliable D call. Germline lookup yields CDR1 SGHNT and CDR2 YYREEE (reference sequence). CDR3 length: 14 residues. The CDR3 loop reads CASSLGFGSITLHY. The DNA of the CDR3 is TGTGCCAGCAGTTTGGGATTCGGGAGTATCACCCTCCACTAT.

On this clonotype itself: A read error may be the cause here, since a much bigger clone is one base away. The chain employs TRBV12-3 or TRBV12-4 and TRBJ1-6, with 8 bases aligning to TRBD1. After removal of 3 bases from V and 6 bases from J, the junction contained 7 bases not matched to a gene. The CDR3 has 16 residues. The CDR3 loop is CASSFGWDRTNSPLHF. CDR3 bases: TGTGCCAGCAGTTTTGGATGGGACAGGACTAATTCACCCCTCCACTTT.

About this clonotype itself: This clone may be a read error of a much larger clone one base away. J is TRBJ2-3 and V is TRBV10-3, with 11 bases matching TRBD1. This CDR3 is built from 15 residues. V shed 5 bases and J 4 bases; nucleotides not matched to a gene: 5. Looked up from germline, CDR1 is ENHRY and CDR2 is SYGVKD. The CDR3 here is CAISQGQGVADTQYF. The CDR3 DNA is TGTGCCATCAGTCAGGGACAGGGGGTTGCAGATACGCAGTATTTT.